A selection of T cell receptor beta chains follows, all from one sample in a study of OX40 agonist ivuxolimab in advanced cancers. The data were produced by immunoSEQ multiplex PCR, yet TCRdb's version contains in-frame clones alone and is incomplete. The sample has some 100,000 clones; more than 75% are singletons. The sample was CD4+ or CD8+ T cells sorted from blood, taken in a trial of the OX40 agonist ivuxolimab. The receptor set was obtained from an adult with an advanced solid tumor such as melanoma, head and neck, liver or kidney cancer. Each CDR3 is given with its conserved first and last residue. The D gene is left open where the match is weak. Rows give clone size only sometimes, using once, few, many, or a class for an expanded clone.

J: TRBJ2-1
D: TRBD1
size: .
length: 14
V: TRBV5-1
DNA: TGCGCCAGCAGCCGCTCGACAGGGGGCAATGAGCAGTTCTTC
CDR3: CASSRSTGGNEQFF

J: TRBJ1-5
D: TRBD1
size: .
length: 16
V: TRBV30
DNA: TGTGCCTTCCGGGACAGGGGGTCAACTAGCAATCAGCCCCAGCATTTT
CDR3: CAFRDRGSTSNQPQHF

J: TRBJ1-1
D: .
size: once
length: 15
V: TRBV7-2
DNA: TGTGCCAGCAGCTCGGGGTGGGTATCGAACACTGAAGCTTTCTTT
CDR3: CASSSGWVSNTEAFF

J: TRBJ2-3
D: TRBD2
size: .
length: 19
V: TRBV11-3
DNA: TGTGCCAGCAGCTTGGGACTAGCGGGAGCAGGATATCGGACAGATACGCAGTATTTT
CDR3: CASSLGLAGAGYRTDTQYF

J: TRBJ1-2
D: .
size: .
length: 14
V: TRBV6-1
DNA: TGTGCCAGCAGTGAAACGGGAGGGAACTATGGCTACACCTTC
CDR3: CASSETGGNYGYTF

J: TRBJ1-2
D: .
size: .
length: 12
V: TRBV6-4
DNA: TGTGCCAGCAGTGCCTCGGGGGTTGGCTACACCTTC
CDR3: CASSASGVGYTF

J: TRBJ2-7
D: TRBD1
size: .
length: 14
V: TRBV7-3
DNA: TGTGCCAGCAGCTTAGGCGGGACAGGGTACGAGCAGTACTTC
CDR3: CASSLGGTGYEQYF

J: TRBJ2-1
D: .
size: .
length: 11
V: TRBV25-1
DNA: TGTGCCAGCAGCTCGGGGGGCAGGGGGATCTTC
CDR3: CASSSGGRGIF

J: TRBJ2-7
D: .
size: .
length: 14
V: TRBV6-1
DNA: TGTGCCAGCAGTGAACAGGGTATTACCTACGAGCAGTACTTC
CDR3: CASSEQGITYEQYF

J: TRBJ1-1
D: .
size: few
length: 16
V: TRBV27
DNA: TGTGCCAGCAGACGAGGGGCAGGCAACATGAACACTGAAGCTTTCTTT
CDR3: CASRRGAGNMNTEAFF

J: TRBJ2-3
D: .
size: .
length: 15
V: TRBV4-3
DNA: TGCGCCAGCAGCCAAGGTGGAGGAGCCACAGATACGCAGTATTTT
CDR3: CASSQGGGATDTQYF

J: TRBJ2-3
D: TRBD2
size: .
length: 19
V: TRBV4-3
DNA: TGCGCCAGCAGCCAAGATTACCTAGCGCTACGGGGGGGCACAGATACGCAGTATTTT
CDR3: CASSQDYLALRGGTDTQYF

J: TRBJ2-1
D: TRBD2
size: .
length: 14
V: TRBV5-4
DNA: TGTGCCAGCAGGAGGACTAGCGGGGACAATGAGCAGTTCTTC
CDR3: CASRRTSGDNEQFF

J: TRBJ2-5
D: .
size: .
length: 19
V: TRBV11-2
DNA: TGTGCCAGCAGGGGGGGGCGTGGGACAGGAAGAACCAACCAAGAGACCCAGTACTTC
CDR3: CASRGGRGTGRTNQETQYF

J: TRBJ2-7
D: .
size: .
length: 14
V: TRBV5-8
DNA: TGTGCCAGCAGCTTGATGGCGGGAATAGGCGAGCAGTACTTC
CDR3: CASSLMAGIGEQYF

J: TRBJ2-6
D: .
size: .
length: 16
V: TRBV11-3
DNA: TGTGCCAGCACCTCATCGTCTGTCGATGGGGCCAACGTCCTGACTTTC
CDR3: CASTSSSVDGANVLTF

J: TRBJ1-2
D: .
size: .
length: 15
V: TRBV6-5
DNA: TGTGCCAGCAGTTACCTCGCCAGGAGGGGCTATGGCTACACCTTC
CDR3: CASSYLARRGYGYTF

J: TRBJ2-1
D: .
size: .
length: 13
V: TRBV7-9
DNA: TGTGCCAGCAGTCCTAACCGGCCCAATGAGCAGTTCTTC
CDR3: CASSPNRPNEQFF

J: TRBJ2-5
D: .
size: once
length: 11
V: TRBV5-1
DNA: TGCGCCAGCAGCTTCGGGGAGACCCAGTACTTC
CDR3: CASSFGETQYF

J: TRBJ2-7
D: .
size: .
length: 14
V: TRBV5-1
DNA: TGCGCCAGCAGCTTGAGACTAGACCGCGACGAGCAGTACTTC
CDR3: CASSLRLDRDEQYF

J: TRBJ2-3
D: TRBD2
size: .
length: 15
V: TRBV19
DNA: TGTGCCAGTACTACGGGGGGACTGTACACAGATACGCAGTATTTT
CDR3: CASTTGGLYTDTQYF

J: TRBJ1-2
D: TRBD1
size: .
length: 15
V: TRBV5-5
DNA: TGTGCCAGCAGCTTGGCCACAGGGGGCACCTATGGCTACACCTTC
CDR3: CASSLATGGTYGYTF

J: TRBJ1-2
D: .
size: few
length: 15
V: TRBV15
DNA: TGTGCCACCAGCAGAGCCACTTTTGGGGGCTCTGGCTACACCTTC
CDR3: CATSRATFGGSGYTF

J: TRBJ2-2
D: .
size: .
length: 18
V: TRBV28
DNA: TGTGCCAGCAGTTTAGAGCCGGGACTGGCGGGAATTTTCGGGGAGCTGTTTTTT
CDR3: CASSLEPGLAGIFGELFF

J: TRBJ2-5
D: .
size: .
length: 16
V: TRBV29-1
DNA: TGCAGCGTTGATAAAGGTAGAGGGAGCGTGGGGGAGACCCAGTACTTC
CDR3: CSVDKGRGSVGETQYF

J: TRBJ2-7
D: TRBD1
size: .
length: 15
V: TRBV10-3
DNA: TGTGCCATCAGTGATCCGGGACAGGGGTCCTACGAGCAGTACTTC
CDR3: CAISDPGQGSYEQYF